Following are 28 T cell receptor beta chains from one sample sequenced in a study of blood T cells in healthy people across ages. A second PCR of 7 to 11 cycles used a sample-barcoded 5' primer and a J-beta primer mix. Via MiXCR, TCRdb re-called the 5' RACE reads, giving one row per CDR3 protein. The sample consists of about 1.8 million distinct CDR3 sequences, around half of them appearing once. The sample taken for sequencing was blood. Receptor source: a woman between 40 and 50 years old in good health.

This clonotype was detected only a few times. The chain carries TRBV28 and TRBJ2-4; D ambiguous. The germline V gene encodes CDR1 MDHEN and CDR2 SYDVKM. Trimming shortened V by 3 bases and J by 13 bases, and 16 bases separated the two germline ends. The CDR3 length is 13 residues. In nucleotides, the CDR3 is TGTGCCAGCAGTTTTGAACAGCATACTAACCAGTACTTC. Protein: CASSFEQHTNQYF.

The table lists this clonotype with a count of one. One end of the junction does not line up with germline, which may come from a read error. This chain joins TRBV28 and TRBJ2-5; 7 bases map to TRBD1. The CDR3 has 16 residues. The germline V gene encodes CDR1 MDHEN and CDR2 SYDVKM. CDR3 region: CAGSSRTGPSQETQYF. CDR3 DNA sequence: TGTGCCGGCAGTTCACGGACAGGTCCCTCACAAGAGACCCAGTACTTC.

This clonotype has just one count. V usage is TRBV20-1 and J usage is TRBJ2-1, with 10 bases lining up with TRBD1. The CDR3 spans 15 residues. With 5 bases clipped from V and 5 bases from J, the junction kept 9 bases outside the gene matches. Germline lookup yields CDR1 DFQATT and CDR2 SNEGSKA (reference sequence). CDR3 nucleotide sequence: TGCAGTGCTGTTACCCCCGGGACAGGGGACAATGAGCAGTTCTTC. Translating it yields CSAVTPGTGDNEQFF.

The V call is TRBV6-2 or TRBV6-3, the J call TRBJ2-5; either TRBD1 or TRBD2 may supply D (5 bases each). V lost 0 bases and J 2 bases, leaving 13 bases between the germline ends. CDR3 length equals 16 residues. Germline CDR1 and CDR2: MNHEY and SVGEGT. Here the CDR3 reads CASSYSWVGGQETQYF. In nucleotides, the CDR3 is TGTGCCAGCAGTTACTCCTGGGTTGGGGGACAAGAGACCCAGTACTTC.

J is TRBJ2-7 and V is TRBV11-1, with D maybe TRBD2 (6 bases). The CDR3 is made up of 14 amino acids. Germline CDR1 and CDR2: SGHAT and FQDESV (reference sequence). V was clipped by 4 bases and J by 2 bases, with 12 bases between them. CDR3 amino acids: CASSSAGTAYEQYF. In nucleotides, the CDR3 is TGTGCCAGCAGCTCGGCGGGGACTGCCTACGAGCAGTACTTC.

This clonotype appeared many times. The chain uses TRBV4-3 and TRBJ2-7; D call uncertain. Between the trimmed V and J ends, which lost 5 bases and 6 bases, there was a span of 11 bases. CDR1 LGHNA and CDR2 YSLEER come from the germline V gene. The CDR3 has 12 residues. CDR3 sequence reads: CASSYNAGEQYF. CDR3 in DNA: TGCGCCAGCAGCTACAACGCAGGCGAGCAGTACTTC.

DNA of the CDR3: TGTGCCAGCAGGGGTGGAGGAACTAGCCCCAATGAGCAGTTCTTC. Its translation: CASRGGGTSPNEQFF. The chain links TRBV6-5 to TRBJ2-1; tentatively, D is TRBD2 (6 bases). Germline CDR1 MNHEY, CDR2 SVGAGI. CDR3 length equals 15 residues. Trimming left V 6 bases short and J 6 bases short, with 18 bases between.

The genes are TRBV7-6 and TRBJ2-1; the match to TRBD2 covers 8 bases. Per the germline V gene, CDR1 is SGHVS and CDR2 is FNYEAQ. Unmatched junction bases numbered 6, after V lost 1 base and J lost 4 bases. CDR3 length equals 16 residues. The CDR3, as DNA: TGTGCCAGCAGCTTAGAGAGCCAGCGGGGGTACAATGAGCAGTTCTTC. It encodes CASSLESQRGYNEQFF.

The chain is built from TRBV6-5 and TRBJ2-1; TRBD1 agrees at 8 bases. The CDR3 is made up of 16 amino acids. Unmatched junction bases numbered 6, after V lost 2 bases and J lost 3 bases. CDR1 is MNHEY, CDR2 SVGAGI, per germline. CDR3 loop: CASSYDGQGYYNEQFF. The CDR3, as DNA: TGTGCCAGCAGTTACGACGGACAGGGCTACTACAATGAGCAGTTCTTC.

The chain links TRBV6-2 or TRBV6-3 to TRBJ2-3; D not resolved. The V end lost 2 bases, the J end lost 9 bases, and 9 bases lay between the germline ends. This CDR3 has 12 amino acids. CDR1 is MNHEY, CDR2 SVGEGT, per germline. The CDR3 coding sequence is TGTGCCAGCAGTTACCCTGAGTGGACGCAGTATTTT. Translating it yields CASSYPEWTQYF.

The J gene is TRBJ1-6, the V gene TRBV3-1, with D unresolved. V was shortened by 1 base and J by 3 bases, with 10 bases between the two germline ends. CDR1 and CDR2 from the germline V gene are LGHDT and YNNKEL (reference sequence). This CDR3 spans 16 amino acids. For the CDR3, the DNA is TGTGCCAGCAGCCAAGGGGCGGGGAACTATAATTCACCCCTCCACTTT. Translated: CASSQGAGNYNSPLHF.

This clonotype was recorded a few times. The chain carries TRBV7-8 and TRBJ2-7; no firm D call. There are 13 residues in the CDR3. The germline V and J ends were trimmed by 2 bases and 3 bases, with 8 bases remaining between them. Germline V lookup: CDR1 SGHVS, CDR2 FQNEAQ. The CDR3, as DNA: TGTGCCAGCAGCTTAAGGGCCAACTACGAGCAGTACTTC. This gives the protein CASSLRANYEQYF.

The chain employs TRBV7-9 and TRBJ2-7, with a weak D call TRBD2 (6 bases). CDR3 length: 13 amino acids. CDR1 and CDR2 (germline): SEHNR, FQNEAQ (reference sequence). The CDR3 DNA sequence: TGTAATCGAGGAGGGGTGGACTCCTACGAGCAGTACTTC. Its translation is CNRGGVDSYEQYF.

The chain has TRBV27 and TRBJ2-3; TRBD2 matches 8 bases. The CDR3 consists of 15 residues. With V trimmed by 5 bases and J by 3 bases, 7 bases remained unmatched. Germline-derived CDR1 and CDR2 are MNHEY and SMNVEV (reference sequence). The CDR3 nucleotides are TGTGCCAGCAGTGGCCCGGGACTAGTGACAGATACGCAGTATTTT. Residues: CASSGPGLVTDTQYF.

The J gene is TRBJ2-1, the V gene TRBV4-3, with D possibly TRBD1 on 5 matching bases. Per the germline V gene, CDR1 is LGHNA and CDR2 is YSLEER. The CDR3 is 15 amino acids. V was cut by 0 bases and J by 9 bases, with 15 bases left in between. The CDR3 nucleotides are TGCGCCAGCAGCCAAGATGTCAGGGTCGACACTGAGCAGTTCTTC. Its translation is CASSQDVRVDTEQFF.

This chain's CDR3 is CASSLGSPGTSTDTQYF. CDR3 DNA: TGTGCCAGCAGCTTAGGCTCCCCCGGTACTAGCACAGATACGCAGTATTTT. V is TRBV7-2 and J is TRBJ2-3; D gene unclear. The germline CDR1 and CDR2 sequences are SGHTA and FQGNSA. The germline V and J ends were trimmed by 1 base and 0 bases, with 14 bases remaining between them. CDR3 size: 17 residues.

This clonotype was detected only a few times. This sequence joins TRBV7-2 and TRBJ2-5; D may correspond to TRBD1 or TRBD2 (5 bases each). V lost 5 bases, J lost 4 bases, and 26 bases lay in between. The CDR3 is 18 residues long. Per the germline V gene, CDR1 is SGHTA and CDR2 is FQGNSA. The CDR3 coding sequence is TGTGCCAGCAGCCCGATCAGGGTATTAGGGGTACTAGGAGAGACCCAGTACTTC. Its translation: CASSPIRVLGVLGETQYF.

This clonotype was counted a few times. The rearrangement uses TRBV20-1 and TRBJ1-6; D perhaps matches TRBD1 (6 bases). The CDR3 has 13 residues. Trimming left V 7 bases short and J 6 bases short, with 13 bases between. Germline CDR1 reads DFQATT; CDR2 reads SNEGSKA (reference sequence). The CDR3 is CSDRVVGNSPLHF. CDR3 in DNA: TGCAGTGACAGGGTAGTAGGTAATTCACCCCTCCACTTT.

The CDR3 is CASNAGTGELFF. CDR3 nucleotide sequence: TGCGCCAGCAACGCAGGCACCGGGGAGCTGTTTTTT. The chain carries TRBV4-3 and TRBJ2-2; unclear D gene. The CDR3 has 12 residues. CDR1 and CDR2 from the germline V gene are LGHNA and YSLEER. V lost 7 bases and J lost 4, with 7 bases in between.

V usage is TRBV7-2 and J usage is TRBJ2-5; 7 bases are a match to TRBD2. The V gene's germline CDR1 is SGHTA and CDR2 FQGNSA. The CDR3 spans 14 residues. V gave up 5 bases and J gave up 4 bases; unmatched junction bases: 7. The CDR3 region has the DNA TGTGCCAGCAGCCGGGGGGTGATTGCAGAGACCCAGTACTTC. It is translated as CASSRGVIAETQYF.

V is TRBV29-1 and J is TRBJ2-1, with a weak D call TRBD2 (6 bases). V was trimmed by 7 bases and J by 7 bases, leaving 17 bases between them. Germline CDR1 reads SQVTM; CDR2 reads ANQGSEA. The CDR3 extends over 13 amino acids. The CDR3 loop reads CSAESGGVNEQFF. CDR3 nucleotide sequence: TGCAGCGCCGAATCCGGGGGTGTGAATGAGCAGTTCTTC.

The V gene is TRBV20-1, the J gene TRBJ1-1; no clear D. Germline lookup yields CDR1 DFQATT and CDR2 SNEGSKA (reference sequence). This CDR3 has 11 amino acids. Trimming left V 4 bases short and J 8 bases short, with 11 bases between. The CDR3 reads CSAKRPPEAFF. CDR3 coding DNA: TGCAGTGCTAAAAGGCCACCGGAAGCTTTCTTT.

The chain has TRBV20-1 and TRBJ2-5; D unclear. CDR3 size: 12 residues. Looked up from germline, CDR1 is DFQATT and CDR2 is SNEGSKA (reference sequence). Trimming removed 3 bases at V and 2 bases at J, with 7 bases between. CDR3 DNA: TGCAGTGCTAGTCCCGGGCAAGAGACCCAGTACTTC. Amino acids: CSASPGQETQYF.

CDR3 nucleotides: TGTGCCAGCAGCTCGAAAAGACAGGGGGCTCATGAGCAGTACTTC. It is translated as CASSSKRQGAHEQYF. The chain is built from TRBV7-2 and TRBJ2-7, with TRBD1 identical over 10 bases. The germline V gene encodes CDR1 SGHTA and CDR2 FQGNSA. V trimming: 4 bases; J trimming: 7 bases; junction bases outside the gene matches: 10. The CDR3 consists of 15 residues.

CDR3 loop: CASSGGGLAYEQYF. CDR3 nucleotides: TGTGCCAGCAGTGGAGGCGGTCTCGCCTACGAGCAGTACTTC. The chain employs TRBV6-1 and TRBJ2-7; D is ambiguous. Trimming removed 4 bases at V and 2 bases at J, with 12 bases between. This CDR3 contains 14 residues. Germline V CDR1 and CDR2: MNHNS, SASEGT.

J is TRBJ2-1 and V is TRBV29-1, with D uncertain. V was trimmed by 4 bases and J by 7 bases, leaving 11 bases between them. CDR3 length equals 12 residues. Germline values: CDR1 SQVTM, CDR2 ANQGSEA. The CDR3 sequence is CSVGRLGNEQFF. DNA for the CDR3: TGCAGCGTTGGTCGGCTCGGAAATGAGCAGTTCTTC.

The chain uses TRBV5-4 and TRBJ2-3; D gene unclear. CDR1 is SGHNT and CDR2 is YYREEE in the germline V gene (reference sequence). Between the trimmed V and J ends, which lost 0 bases and 8 bases, there was a span of 7 bases. This CDR3 is 12 amino acids long. CDR3 in amino acids: CASSLGSITQYF. CDR3 nucleotides: TGTGCCAGCAGCTTGGGGTCAATTACGCAGTATTTT.

The rearrangement links TRBV28 to TRBJ1-1; 7 nucleotides match TRBD1. Germline V gene lookup returns CDR1 MDHEN and CDR2 SYDVKM. The CDR3 spans 13 residues. The V gene end was trimmed by 6 bases and the J gene end by 6 bases; junction bases not matched to a gene: 7. Here the CDR3 reads CASSSQGVPEAFF. The CDR3 nucleotides are TGTGCCAGCAGCTCCCAGGGGGTACCTGAAGCTTTCTTT. The whole variable domain, remainder taken from reference TRBV28 and TRBJ1-1, is DVKVTQSSRYLVKRTGEKVFLECVQDMDHENMFWYRQDPGLGLRLIYFSYDVKMKEKGDIPEGYSVSREKKERFSLILESASTNQTSMYLCASSSQGVPEAFFGQGTRLTVV.